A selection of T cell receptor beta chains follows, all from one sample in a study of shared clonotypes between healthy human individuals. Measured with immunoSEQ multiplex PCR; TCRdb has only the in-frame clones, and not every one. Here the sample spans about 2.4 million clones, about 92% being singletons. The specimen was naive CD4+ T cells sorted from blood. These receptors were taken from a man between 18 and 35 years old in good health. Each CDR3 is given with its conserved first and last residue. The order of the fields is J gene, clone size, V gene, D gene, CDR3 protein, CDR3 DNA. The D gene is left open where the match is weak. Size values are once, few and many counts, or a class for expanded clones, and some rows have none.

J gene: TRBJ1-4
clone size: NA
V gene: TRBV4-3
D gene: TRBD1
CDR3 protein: CASSQGQGAVNEKLFF
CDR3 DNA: TGCGCCAGCAGCCAAGGGCAGGGGGCCGTTAATGAAAAACTGTTTTTT

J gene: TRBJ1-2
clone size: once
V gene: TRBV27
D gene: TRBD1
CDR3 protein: CASSSTGGGYTF
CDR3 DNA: TGTGCCAGCAGTTCAACAGGGGGCGGCTACACCTTC

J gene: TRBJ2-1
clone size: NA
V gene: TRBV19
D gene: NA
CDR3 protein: CASASTSSRNEQFF
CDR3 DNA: TGTGCCAGTGCCTCGACTAGTTCAAGGAATGAGCAGTTCTTC

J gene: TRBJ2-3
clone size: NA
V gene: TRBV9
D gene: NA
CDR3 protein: CASSEAGGGPTDTQYF
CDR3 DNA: TGTGCCAGCAGCGAAGCAGGAGGGGGCCCCACAGATACGCAGTATTTT

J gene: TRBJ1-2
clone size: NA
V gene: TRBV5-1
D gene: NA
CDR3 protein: CASSYSTGGPYGYTF
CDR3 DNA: TGCGCCAGCAGCTACTCTACCGGGGGCCCCTATGGCTACACCTTC

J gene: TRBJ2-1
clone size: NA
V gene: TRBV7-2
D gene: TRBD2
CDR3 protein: CASSQLAGDYNEQFF
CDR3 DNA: TGTGCCAGCAGCCAACTAGCGGGAGACTACAATGAGCAGTTCTTC

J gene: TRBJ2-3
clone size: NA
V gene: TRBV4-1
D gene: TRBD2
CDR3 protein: CASSLTGLAATDTQYF
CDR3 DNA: TGCGCCAGCAGCCTTACAGGACTAGCGGCCACAGATACGCAGTATTTT

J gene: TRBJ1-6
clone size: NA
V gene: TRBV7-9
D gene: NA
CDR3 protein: CASSLWVSSYNSPLHF
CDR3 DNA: TGTGCCAGCAGCTTATGGGTCAGCTCCTATAATTCACCCCTCCACTTT

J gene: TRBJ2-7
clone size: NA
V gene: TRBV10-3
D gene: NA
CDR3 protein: CAIIPDGAYEQYF
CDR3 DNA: TGTGCCATCATTCCGGACGGAGCCTACGAGCAGTACTTC

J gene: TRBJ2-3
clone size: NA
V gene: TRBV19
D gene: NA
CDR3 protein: CASSQGFLDTQYF
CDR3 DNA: TGTGCCAGTTCTCAGGGTTTCCTAGATACGCAGTATTTT

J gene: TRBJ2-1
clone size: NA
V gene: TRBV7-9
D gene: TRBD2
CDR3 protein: CASSPTPAGGATEQFF
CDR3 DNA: TGTGCCAGCAGCCCTACTCCCGCGGGAGGGGCCACCGAGCAGTTCTTC

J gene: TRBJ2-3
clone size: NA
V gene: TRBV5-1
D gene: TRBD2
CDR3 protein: CASSFAGGADTQYF
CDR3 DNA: TGCGCCAGCAGCTTTGCGGGGGGCGCAGATACGCAGTATTTT

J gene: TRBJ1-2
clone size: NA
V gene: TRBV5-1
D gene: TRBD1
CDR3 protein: CASSVHRDRGSDGYTF
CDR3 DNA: TGCGCCAGCAGCGTACACCGGGACAGGGGATCGGATGGCTACACCTTC

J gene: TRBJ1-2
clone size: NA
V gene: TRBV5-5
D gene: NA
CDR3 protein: CASSPLVGGKGYGYTF
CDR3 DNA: TGTGCCAGCAGCCCCCTCGTCGGGGGCAAGGGGTATGGCTACACCTTC

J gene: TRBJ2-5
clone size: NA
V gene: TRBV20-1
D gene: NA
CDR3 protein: CSGGGPETQYF
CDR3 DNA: TGCAGTGGGGGGGGGCCCGAGACCCAGTACTTC

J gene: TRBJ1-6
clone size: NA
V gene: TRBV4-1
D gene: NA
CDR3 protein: CASSQDQRYNSPLHF
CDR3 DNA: TGCGCCAGCAGCCAAGATCAGCGGTATAATTCACCCCTCCACTTT

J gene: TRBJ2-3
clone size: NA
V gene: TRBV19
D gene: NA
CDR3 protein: CASLGGTDTQYF
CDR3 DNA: TGTGCCAGCCTCGGGGGCACAGATACGCAGTATTTT

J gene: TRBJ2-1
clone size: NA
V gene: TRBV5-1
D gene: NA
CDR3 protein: CASSLAGTRRSFYNEQFF
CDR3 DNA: TGCGCCAGCAGCTTGGCAGGGACAAGACGGAGTTTTTACAATGAGCAGTTCTTC

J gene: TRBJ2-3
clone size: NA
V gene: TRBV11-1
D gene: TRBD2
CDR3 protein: CASSFWGLASDTQYF
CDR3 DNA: TGTGCCAGCAGCTTTTGGGGACTAGCGTCAGATACGCAGTATTTT

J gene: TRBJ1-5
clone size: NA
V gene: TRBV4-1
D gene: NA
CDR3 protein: CASSQTQDSNQPQHF
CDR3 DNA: TGCGCCAGCAGCCAAACTCAGGATAGCAATCAGCCCCAGCATTTT

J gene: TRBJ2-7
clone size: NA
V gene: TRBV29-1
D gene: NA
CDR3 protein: CSVAAGAGGRYEQYF
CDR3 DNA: TGCAGCGTTGCGGCAGGCGCAGGGGGGCGTTACGAGCAGTACTTC

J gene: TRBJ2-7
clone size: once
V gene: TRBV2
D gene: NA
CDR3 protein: CASSARGWNYEQYF
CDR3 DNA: TGTGCCAGCAGTGCAAGGGGGTGGAATTACGAGCAGTACTTC

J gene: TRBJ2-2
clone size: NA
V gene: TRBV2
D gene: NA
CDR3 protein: CASSEVRLSSTGELFF
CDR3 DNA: TGTGCCAGCAGTGAAGTCCGACTTTCGAGCACCGGGGAGCTGTTTTTT

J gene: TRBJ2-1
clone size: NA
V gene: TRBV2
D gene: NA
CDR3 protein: CASSELVQFF
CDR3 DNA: TGTGCCAGCAGCGAGTTAGTGCAGTTCTTC

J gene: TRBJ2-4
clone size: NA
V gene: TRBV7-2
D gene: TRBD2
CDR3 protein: CASSQGRENIQYF
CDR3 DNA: TGTGCCAGCAGCCAAGGGAGGGAAAACATTCAGTACTTC

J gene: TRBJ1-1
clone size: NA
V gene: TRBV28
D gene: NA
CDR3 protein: CASSSRRPGAFF
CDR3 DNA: TGTGCCAGCAGCTCTCGGAGGCCTGGGGCTTTCTTT

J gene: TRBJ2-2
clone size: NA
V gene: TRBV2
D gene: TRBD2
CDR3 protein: CASREAVAGRFGELFF
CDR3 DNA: TGTGCCAGCAGAGAGGCGGTAGCGGGACGATTCGGGGAGCTGTTTTTT

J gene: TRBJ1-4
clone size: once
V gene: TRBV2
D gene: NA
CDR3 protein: CASSPGGRTNEKLFF
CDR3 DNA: TGTGCCAGCAGCCCTGGGGGCAGGACTAATGAAAAACTGTTTTTT

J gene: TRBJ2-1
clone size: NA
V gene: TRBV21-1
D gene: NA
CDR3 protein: CASSKDYTSSSYNEQFF
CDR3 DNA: TGTGCCAGCAGCAAAGACTATACCAGCAGCTCCTACAATGAGCAGTTCTTC

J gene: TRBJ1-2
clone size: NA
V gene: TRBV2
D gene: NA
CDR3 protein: CASSRQVRVLNYGYTF
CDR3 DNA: TGTGCCAGCAGTAGACAGGTCCGTGTTTTGAACTATGGCTACACCTTC

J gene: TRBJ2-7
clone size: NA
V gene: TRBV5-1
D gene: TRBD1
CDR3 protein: CASSTRGQGDQYF
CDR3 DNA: TGCGCCAGCAGCACACGGGGACAGGGAGACCAGTACTTC

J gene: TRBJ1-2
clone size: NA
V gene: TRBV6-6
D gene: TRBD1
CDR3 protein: CASRGTANYGYTF
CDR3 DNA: TGTGCCAGCAGGGGGACAGCTAACTATGGCTACACCTTC

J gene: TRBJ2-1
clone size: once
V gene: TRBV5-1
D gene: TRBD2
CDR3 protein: CASSPRGPGLAGKNEQFF
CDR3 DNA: TGCGCCAGCAGCCCAAGGGGTCCAGGACTAGCGGGAAAAAATGAGCAGTTCTTC

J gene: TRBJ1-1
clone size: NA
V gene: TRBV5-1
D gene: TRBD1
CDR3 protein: CASSPATGGTNTEAFF
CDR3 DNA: TGCGCCAGCAGTCCGGCTACAGGGGGTACGAACACTGAAGCTTTCTTT

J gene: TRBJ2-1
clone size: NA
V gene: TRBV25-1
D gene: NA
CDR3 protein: CASSDYPKNDEQFF
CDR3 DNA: TGTGCCAGCAGCGACTATCCCAAGAACGATGAGCAGTTCTTC

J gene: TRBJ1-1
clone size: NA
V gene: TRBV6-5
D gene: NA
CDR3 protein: CASRNTDMNTEAFF
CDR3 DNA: TGTGCCAGCAGGAACACAGACATGAACACTGAAGCTTTCTTT

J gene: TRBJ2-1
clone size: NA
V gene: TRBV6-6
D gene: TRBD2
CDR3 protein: CASSLTGGPSEQFF
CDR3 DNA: TGTGCCAGCAGTTTAACGGGGGGGCCCAGTGAGCAGTTCTTC

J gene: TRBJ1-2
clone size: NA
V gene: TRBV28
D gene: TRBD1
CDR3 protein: CASSGIPGTGGQGYTF
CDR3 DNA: TGTGCCAGCAGTGGGATCCCTGGGACAGGGGGCCAGGGCTACACCTTC

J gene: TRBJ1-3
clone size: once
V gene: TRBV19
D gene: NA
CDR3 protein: CASSIRQPSGNTIYF
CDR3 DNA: TGTGCCAGTAGTATCAGGCAGCCCTCTGGAAACACCATATATTTT

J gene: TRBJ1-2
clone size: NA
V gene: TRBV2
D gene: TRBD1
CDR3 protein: CASSEGTGGNYGYTF
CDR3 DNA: TGTGCCAGCAGTGAAGGGACAGGGGGTAACTATGGCTACACCTTC

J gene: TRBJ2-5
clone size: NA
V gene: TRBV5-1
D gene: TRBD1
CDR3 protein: CASSLTGAGSFETQYF
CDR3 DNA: TGCGCCAGCAGCTTGACAGGGGCTGGCTCGTTCGAGACCCAGTACTTC

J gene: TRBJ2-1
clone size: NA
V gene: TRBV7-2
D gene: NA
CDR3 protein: CASSIKRDVGNEQFF
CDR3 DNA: TGTGCCAGCAGCATAAAAAGGGACGTTGGGAATGAGCAGTTCTTC

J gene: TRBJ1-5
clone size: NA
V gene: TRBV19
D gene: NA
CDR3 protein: CASSRGARNQPQHF
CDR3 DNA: TGTGCCAGTAGTAGGGGGGCGCGCAATCAGCCCCAGCATTTT

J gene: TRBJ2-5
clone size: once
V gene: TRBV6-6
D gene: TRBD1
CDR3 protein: CASTSQGETQYF
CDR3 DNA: TGTGCCAGCACCTCACAGGGGGAGACCCAGTACTTC

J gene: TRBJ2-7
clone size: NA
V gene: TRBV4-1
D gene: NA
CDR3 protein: CASSQERIGPSYEQYF
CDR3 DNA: TGCGCCAGCAGCCAAGAAAGAATCGGACCATCTTACGAGCAGTACTTC

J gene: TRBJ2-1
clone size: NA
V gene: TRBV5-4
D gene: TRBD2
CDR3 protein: CASSSLAGGNEQFF
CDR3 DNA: TGTGCCAGCAGCTCCCTAGCGGGAGGCAATGAGCAGTTCTTC

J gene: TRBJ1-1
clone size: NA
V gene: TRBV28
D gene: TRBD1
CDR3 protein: CASSLSSQGTTEAFF
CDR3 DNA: TGTGCCAGCAGTTTAAGCTCACAGGGGACCACTGAAGCTTTCTTT

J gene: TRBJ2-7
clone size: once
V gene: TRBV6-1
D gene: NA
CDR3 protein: CASSVTVTYEQYF
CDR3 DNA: TGTGCCAGCAGTGTGACAGTCACCTACGAGCAGTACTTC

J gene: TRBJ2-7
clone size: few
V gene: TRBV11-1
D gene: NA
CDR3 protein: CASSFQGVGLQF
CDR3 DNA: TGTGCCAGCAGCTTCCAGGGTGTTGGGTTGCAATTC

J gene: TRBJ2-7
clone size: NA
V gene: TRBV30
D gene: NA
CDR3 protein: CAWSQGRYEQYF
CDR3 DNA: TGTGCCTGGAGTCAGGGGAGGTACGAGCAGTACTTC

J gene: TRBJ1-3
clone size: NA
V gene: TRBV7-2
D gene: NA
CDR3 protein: CASSLVPGGNTIYF
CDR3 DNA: TGTGCCAGCAGCTTAGTCCCGGGCGGAAACACCATATATTTT

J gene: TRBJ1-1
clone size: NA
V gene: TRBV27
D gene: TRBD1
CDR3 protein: CASRFADYRGNTEAFF
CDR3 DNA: TGTGCCAGCAGATTCGCCGATTACAGGGGCAACACTGAAGCTTTCTTT

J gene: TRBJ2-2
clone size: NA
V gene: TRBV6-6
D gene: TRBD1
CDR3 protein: CASTGTVNTGELFF
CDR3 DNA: TGTGCCAGCACTGGGACAGTAAACACCGGGGAGCTGTTTTTT